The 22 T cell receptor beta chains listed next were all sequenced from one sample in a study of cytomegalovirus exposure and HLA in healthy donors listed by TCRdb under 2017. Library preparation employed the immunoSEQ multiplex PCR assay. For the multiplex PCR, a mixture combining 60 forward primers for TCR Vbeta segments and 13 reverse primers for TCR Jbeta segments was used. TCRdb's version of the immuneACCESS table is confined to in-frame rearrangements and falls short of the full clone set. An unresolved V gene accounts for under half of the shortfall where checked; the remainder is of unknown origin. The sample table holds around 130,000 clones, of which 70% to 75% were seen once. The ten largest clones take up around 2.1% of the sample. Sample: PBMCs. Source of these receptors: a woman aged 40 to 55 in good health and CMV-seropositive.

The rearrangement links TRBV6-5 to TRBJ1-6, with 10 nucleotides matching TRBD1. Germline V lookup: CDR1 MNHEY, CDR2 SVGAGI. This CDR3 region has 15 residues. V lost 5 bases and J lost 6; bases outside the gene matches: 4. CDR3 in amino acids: CASSTGTGVNSPLHF. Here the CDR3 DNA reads TGTGCCAGCAGTACCGGGACAGGGGTTAATTCACCCCTCCACTTT.

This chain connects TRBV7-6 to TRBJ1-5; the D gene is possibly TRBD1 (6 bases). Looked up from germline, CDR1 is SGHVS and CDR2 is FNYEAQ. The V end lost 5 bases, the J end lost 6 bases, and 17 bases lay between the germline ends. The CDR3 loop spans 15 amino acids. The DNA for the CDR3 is TGTGCCAGCAGCGCAGACCAGGGGCTGACTCAGCCCCAGCATTTT. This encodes CASSADQGLTQPQHF.

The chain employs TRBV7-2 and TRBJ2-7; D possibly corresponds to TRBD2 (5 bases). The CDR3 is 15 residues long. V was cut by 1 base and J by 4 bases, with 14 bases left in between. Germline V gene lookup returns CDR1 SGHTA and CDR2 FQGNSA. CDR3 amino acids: CASSLESSTGYEQYF. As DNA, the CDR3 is TGTGCCAGCAGCTTAGAGTCTAGCACCGGTTACGAGCAGTACTTC.

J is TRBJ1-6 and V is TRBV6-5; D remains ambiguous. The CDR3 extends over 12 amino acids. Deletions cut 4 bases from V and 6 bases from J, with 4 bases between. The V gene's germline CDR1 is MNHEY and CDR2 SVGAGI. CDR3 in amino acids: CASSSRNSPLHF. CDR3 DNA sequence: TGTGCCAGCAGTTCCCGTAATTCACCCCTCCACTTT.

CDR3 amino acids: CASSRQLNQPQHF. CDR3 sequence (DNA): TGTGCCAGCAGCCGACAGCTAAATCAGCCCCAGCATTTT. V gene TRBV6-5 combines with J gene TRBJ1-5, with D possibly TRBD1 on 5 matching bases. The CDR3 loop spans 13 amino acids. Germline V gene lookup returns CDR1 MNHEY and CDR2 SVGAGI. Trimming removed 6 bases from V and 4 bases from J, with 10 bases in between.

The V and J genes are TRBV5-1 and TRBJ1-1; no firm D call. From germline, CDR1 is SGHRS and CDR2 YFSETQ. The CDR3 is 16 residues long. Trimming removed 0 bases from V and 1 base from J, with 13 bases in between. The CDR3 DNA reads TGCGCCAGCAGCTTGGATCTGGGCAGGCCGAACACTGAAGCTTTCTTT. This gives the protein CASSLDLGRPNTEAFF.

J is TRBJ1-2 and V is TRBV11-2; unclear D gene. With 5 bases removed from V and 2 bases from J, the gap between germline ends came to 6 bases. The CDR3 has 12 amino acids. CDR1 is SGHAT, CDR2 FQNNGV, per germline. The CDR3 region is CASSGRNYGYTF. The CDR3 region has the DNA TGTGCCAGCAGCGGCAGAAACTATGGCTACACCTTC.

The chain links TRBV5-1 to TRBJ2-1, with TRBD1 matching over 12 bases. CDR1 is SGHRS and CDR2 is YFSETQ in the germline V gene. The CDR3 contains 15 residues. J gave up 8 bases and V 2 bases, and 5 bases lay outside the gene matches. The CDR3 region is CASSLEGTGGDEQFF. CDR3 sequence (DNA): TGCGCCAGCAGCTTAGAAGGGACAGGGGGCGATGAGCAGTTCTTC.

CDR3 sequence (DNA): TGTGCCAGCAGTTTTGGACAGGGGTCCTACGAGCAGTACTTC. Protein: CASSFGQGSYEQYF. The V gene is TRBV28, the J gene TRBJ2-7; TRBD1 agrees at 9 bases. The CDR3 covers 14 residues. Germline loops: CDR1 MDHEN, CDR2 SYDVKM. J gave up 1 base and V 3 bases, and 1 base lay outside the gene matches.

CDR3 region: CASTSLAGPISTDTQYF. CDR3 in DNA: TGTGCCAGCACCTCTCTAGCGGGTCCTATTAGCACAGATACGCAGTATTTT. The genes are TRBV27 and TRBJ2-3; TRBD2 aligns across 8 bases. The CDR3 has 17 residues. V lost 7 bases to trimming and J lost 0 bases; unmatched junction nucleotides: 12. Germline V gives CDR1 MNHEY, CDR2 SMNVEV (reference sequence).

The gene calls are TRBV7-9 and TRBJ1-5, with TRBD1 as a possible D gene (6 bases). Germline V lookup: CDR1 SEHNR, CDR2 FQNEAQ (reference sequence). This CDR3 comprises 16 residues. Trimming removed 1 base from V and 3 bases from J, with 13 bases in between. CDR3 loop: CASSLGTRDTNQPQHF. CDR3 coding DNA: TGTGCCAGCAGCTTAGGAACCCGGGACACCAATCAGCCCCAGCATTTT.

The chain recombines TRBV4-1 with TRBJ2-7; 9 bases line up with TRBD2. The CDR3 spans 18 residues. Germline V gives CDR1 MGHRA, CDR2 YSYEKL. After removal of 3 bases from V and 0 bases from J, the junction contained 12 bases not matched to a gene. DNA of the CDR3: TGCGCCAGCAGCCAGGTTCCCGGGACTAGCTCCAGCTCCTACGAGCAGTACTTC. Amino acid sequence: CASSQVPGTSSSSYEQYF.

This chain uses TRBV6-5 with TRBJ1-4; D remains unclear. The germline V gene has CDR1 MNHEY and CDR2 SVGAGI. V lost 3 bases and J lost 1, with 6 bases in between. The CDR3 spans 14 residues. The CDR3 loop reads CASSYEGTNEKLFF. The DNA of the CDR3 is TGTGCCAGCAGTTATGAGGGAACTAATGAAAAACTGTTTTTT.

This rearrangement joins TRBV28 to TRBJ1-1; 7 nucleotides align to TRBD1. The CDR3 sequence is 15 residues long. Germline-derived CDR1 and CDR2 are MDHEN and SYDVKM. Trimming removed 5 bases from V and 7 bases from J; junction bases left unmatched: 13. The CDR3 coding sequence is TGTGCCAGCAGTGGACAGGACTCCCCCCGGGGTGAAGCTTTCTTT. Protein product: CASSGQDSPRGEAFF. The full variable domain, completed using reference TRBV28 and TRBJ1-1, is DVKVTQSSRYLVKRTGEKVFLECVQDMDHENMFWYRQDPGLGLRLIYFSYDVKMKEKGDIPEGYSVSREKKERFSLILESASTNQTSMYLCASSGQDSPRGEAFFGQGTRLTVV.

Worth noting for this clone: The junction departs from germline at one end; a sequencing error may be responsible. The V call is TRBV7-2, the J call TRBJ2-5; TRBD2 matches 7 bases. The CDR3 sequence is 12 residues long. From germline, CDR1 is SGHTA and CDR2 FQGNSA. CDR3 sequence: CASSLSLATQDF. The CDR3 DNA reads TGTGCCAGCAGCTTATCACTAGCGACCCAAGACTTC.

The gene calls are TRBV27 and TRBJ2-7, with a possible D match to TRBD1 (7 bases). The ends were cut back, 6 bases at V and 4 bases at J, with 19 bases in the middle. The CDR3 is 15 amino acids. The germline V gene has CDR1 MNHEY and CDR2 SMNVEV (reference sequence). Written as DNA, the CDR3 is TGTGCCAGCAGCCTTACACCGACAGGGAGGTACGAGCAGTACTTC. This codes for CASSLTPTGRYEQYF.

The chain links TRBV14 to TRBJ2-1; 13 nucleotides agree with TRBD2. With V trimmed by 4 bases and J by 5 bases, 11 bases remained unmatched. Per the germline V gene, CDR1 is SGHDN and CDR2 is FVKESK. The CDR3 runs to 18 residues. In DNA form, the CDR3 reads TGTGCCAGCAGCCGGCCACTAGCGGGAGGGCCGGAACACAATGAGCAGTTCTTC. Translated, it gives CASSRPLAGGPEHNEQFF.

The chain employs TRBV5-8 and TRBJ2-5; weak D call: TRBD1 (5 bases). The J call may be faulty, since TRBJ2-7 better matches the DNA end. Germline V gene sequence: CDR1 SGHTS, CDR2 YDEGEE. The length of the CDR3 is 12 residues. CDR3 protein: CASSLRGYEQYF. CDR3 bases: TGTGCCAGCAGCTTGAGGGGTTACGAGCAGTACTTC.

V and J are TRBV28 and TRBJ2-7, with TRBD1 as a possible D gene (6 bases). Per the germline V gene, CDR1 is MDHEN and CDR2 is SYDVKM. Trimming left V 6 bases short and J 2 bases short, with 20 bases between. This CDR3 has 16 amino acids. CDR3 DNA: TGTGCCAGCAGAGGAACAGGGACATTATTGCCCTACGAGCAGTACTTC. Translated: CASRGTGTLLPYEQYF.

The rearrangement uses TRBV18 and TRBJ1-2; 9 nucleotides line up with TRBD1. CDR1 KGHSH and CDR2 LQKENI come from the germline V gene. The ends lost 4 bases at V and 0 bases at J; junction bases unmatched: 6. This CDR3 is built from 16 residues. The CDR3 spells CASSLWTGEANYGYTF. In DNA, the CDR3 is TGTGCCAGCTCACTTTGGACAGGGGAAGCTAACTATGGCTACACCTTC.

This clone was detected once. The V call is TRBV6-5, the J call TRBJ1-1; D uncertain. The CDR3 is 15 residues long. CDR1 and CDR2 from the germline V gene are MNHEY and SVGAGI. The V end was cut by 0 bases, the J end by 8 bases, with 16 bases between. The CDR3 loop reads CASSYSRATTSEAFF. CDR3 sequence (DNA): TGTGCCAGCAGTTACTCGAGGGCAACAACATCAGAAGCTTTCTTT.

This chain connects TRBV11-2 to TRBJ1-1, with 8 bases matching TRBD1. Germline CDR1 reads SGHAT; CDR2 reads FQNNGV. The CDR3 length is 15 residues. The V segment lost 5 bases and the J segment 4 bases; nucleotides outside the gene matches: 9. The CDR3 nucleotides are TGTGCCAGCAGCCCAGGGGGCAGGGCGGGCACTGAAGCTTTCTTT. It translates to CASSPGGRAGTEAFF.